This T cell receptor beta chain was recovered during a study of blood T cell repertoires in COVID-19. Clones were sequenced by immunoSEQ multiplex PCR, and TCRdb holds only the in-frame ones, with some missing. In the table there are 85,000 to 95,000 clones, approximately 86% of which are singletons. This clone was observed a few times. CDR3 size: 14 residues. CDR1 is SGHRS and CDR2 is YFSETQ in the germline V gene. Trimming at V came to 3 bases and at J to 2 bases, leaving 2 bases not matched to a gene. What was sequenced was peripheral blood. The clonotype comes from a woman of 80 years or more with acute or convalescent COVID-19. This chain joins TRBV5-1 and TRBJ1-5; 7 nucleotides match TRBD1. CDR3 loop: CASSYQGGNQPQHF. DNA for the CDR3: TGCGCCAGCAGCTACCAGGGGGGCAATCAGCCCCAGCATTTT.